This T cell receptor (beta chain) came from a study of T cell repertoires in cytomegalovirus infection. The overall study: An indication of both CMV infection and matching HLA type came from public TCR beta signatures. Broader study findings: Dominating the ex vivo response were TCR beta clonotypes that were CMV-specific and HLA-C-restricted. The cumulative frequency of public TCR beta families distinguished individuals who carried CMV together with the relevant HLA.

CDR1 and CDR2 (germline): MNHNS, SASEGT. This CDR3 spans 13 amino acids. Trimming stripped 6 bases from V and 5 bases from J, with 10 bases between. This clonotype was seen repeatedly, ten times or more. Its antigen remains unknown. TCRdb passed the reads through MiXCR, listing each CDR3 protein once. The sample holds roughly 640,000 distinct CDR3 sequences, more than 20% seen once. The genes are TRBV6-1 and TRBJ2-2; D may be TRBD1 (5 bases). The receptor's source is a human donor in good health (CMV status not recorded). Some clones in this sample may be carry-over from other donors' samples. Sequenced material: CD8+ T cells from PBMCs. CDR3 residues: CASRDRVTGELFF. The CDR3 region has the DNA TGTGCCAGCAGAGACAGAGTGACCGGGGAGCTGTTTTTT.